Listed here are 21 T cell receptor beta chains from one sample, sequenced in a study of blood T cell repertoires in COVID-19 (dated by TCRdb to 2020 to 2022). Receptor libraries were prepared by the immunoSEQ multiplex PCR assay. TCRdb obtained this table from immuneACCESS and retained in-frame rearrangements with V and J assigned. These tables miss some clones; where compared with another copy, unresolved V genes account for less than half of the shortfall, and the remainder is unexplained. Present in this sample are roughly 52,000 clones, approximately 85% of which were seen just once. The ten largest clonotypes hold 12% of the sample. The sample consisted of peripheral blood. The receptors were gathered from a human donor in a cohort sampled during active COVID-19.

The chain combines TRBV5-4 with TRBJ2-1; the D is unclear. CDR1 and CDR2 from the germline V gene are SGHNT and YYREEE (reference sequence). Trimming pared 3 bases from V and 5 bases from J, leaving 18 bases between. The CDR3 totals 16 residues. CDR3 residues: CASSSGGPLYHNEQFF. Written as DNA, the CDR3 is TGTGCCAGCAGCTCAGGTGGGCCGCTTTACCACAATGAGCAGTTCTTC.

This chain connects TRBV9 to TRBJ2-1; 7 positions match TRBD2. Germline values: CDR1 SGDLS, CDR2 YYNGEE. This CDR3 region has 20 residues. After removal of 0 bases from V and 4 bases from J, the junction contained 19 bases not matched to a gene. The DNA of the CDR3 is TGTGCCAGCAGCGTAGCGTTTGGGGCGGCCCGGGGACTAAGATACAATGAGCAGTTCTTC. Protein: CASSVAFGAARGLRYNEQFF.

This clone was counted between two and nine times. V is TRBV19 and J is TRBJ2-5; 12 bases align to TRBD1. The length of the CDR3 is 16 residues. V was clipped by 4 bases and J by 3 bases; unmatched bases: 6. Germline values: CDR1 LNHDA, CDR2 SQIVND (reference sequence). The CDR3 coding sequence is TGTGCCAGTAGTACCGGGACAGGGGGCATTAAAGAGACCCAGTACTTC. Translation gives CASSTGTGGIKETQYF.

This clone appeared once. The chain couples TRBV13 to TRBJ2-7; D is possibly TRBD2 (6 bases). V lost 5 bases, J lost 0 bases, and 11 bases lay in between. CDR1 is PRHDT, CDR2 FYEKMQ, per germline (reference sequence). This CDR3 spans 14 amino acids. CDR3: CASSMGLGSYEQYF. The CDR3 DNA reads TGTGCCAGCAGCATGGGACTGGGCTCCTACGAGCAGTACTTC. Complete variable domain (other parts from reference TRBV13 and TRBJ2-7): AAGVIQSPRHLIKEKRETATLKCYPIPRHDTVYWYQQGPGQDPQFLISFYEKMQSDKGSIPDRFSAQQFSDYHSELNMSSLELGDSALYFCASSMGLGSYEQYFGPGTRLTVT.

The CDR3 loop reads CASSSQGNSPLHF. Written as DNA, the CDR3 is TGTGCCAGCAGCTCGCAGGGTAATTCACCCCTCCACTTT. The rearrangement uses TRBV7-3 and TRBJ1-6; D is possibly TRBD1 (5 bases). CDR1 is SGHTA, CDR2 FQGTGA, per germline. V was cut by 4 bases and J by 6 bases, with 7 bases left in between. CDR3 length equals 13 residues.

The chain carries TRBV7-2 and TRBJ2-3; TRBD2 might be the D (5 bases). This CDR3 contains 14 residues. Germline V lookup: CDR1 SGHTA, CDR2 FQGNSA. V gave up 5 bases and J gave up 2 bases, with 11 bases separating them. DNA for the CDR3: TGTGCCAGCAGCCGGGGTAGGCTCACAGATACGCAGTATTTT. Its translation is CASSRGRLTDTQYF.

This chain connects TRBV5-1 to TRBJ1-5; TRBD1 matches at 7 bases. Trimming removed 0 bases from V and 7 bases from J; junction bases left unmatched: 7. CDR3 length: 15 amino acids. Germline loops: CDR1 SGHRS, CDR2 YFSETQ. The CDR3 sequence is CASSLGQTGNQPQHF. CDR3 DNA sequence: TGCGCCAGCAGCTTGGGCCAGACAGGGAACCAGCCCCAGCATTTT.

The V gene is TRBV7-2, the J gene TRBJ1-5, with TRBD1 as a possible D gene (6 bases). The CDR3 is made up of 14 amino acids. The V end lost 2 bases, the J end lost 5 bases, and 10 bases lay between the germline ends. Germline assignment: CDR1 SGHTA and CDR2 FQGNSA. Written as DNA, the CDR3 is TGTGCCAGCAGCTTACAGGGGCGCGATCAGCCCCAGCATTTT. This encodes CASSLQGRDQPQHF.

The rearrangement uses TRBV4-3 and TRBJ2-6; a possible D gene is TRBD2 (6 bases). The CDR3 covers 17 residues. Trimming stripped 2 bases from V and 2 bases from J, with 13 bases between. Per the germline V gene, CDR1 is LGHNA and CDR2 is YSLEER. The CDR3 spells CASSQLTPGAGANVLTF. CDR3 DNA sequence: TGCGCCAGCAGCCAACTAACCCCGGGGGCTGGGGCCAACGTCCTGACTTTC.

This sequence joins TRBV11-2 and TRBJ2-7; no clear D gene. Trimming left V 5 bases short and J 4 bases short, with 6 bases between. CDR1 SGHAT and CDR2 FQNNGV come from the germline V gene. This CDR3 has 11 residues. The CDR3 spells CASSPNYEQYF. The CDR3 DNA follows: TGTGCCAGCAGCCCAAATTACGAGCAGTACTTC.

This clone was seen only once. DNA for the CDR3: TGTGCCTGGAGTGTAGGGGGGGGAGAAGAAAAACTGTTTTTT. Protein sequence: CAWSVGGGEEKLFF. The rearrangement joins TRBV30 to TRBJ1-4; D is possibly TRBD1 (6 bases). The CDR3 loop spans 14 amino acids. Germline lookup yields CDR1 GTSNPN and CDR2 SVGIG (reference sequence). V was trimmed by 0 bases and J by 8 bases, leaving 13 bases between them.

V is TRBV5-1 and J is TRBJ1-6, with 11 positions matching TRBD1. V was pared by 5 bases and J by 6 bases, with 4 bases of the junction left unmatched. The CDR3 contains 15 residues. The germline V gene encodes CDR1 SGHRS and CDR2 YFSETQ. CDR3 nucleotides: TGCGCCAGCAGGACCGGGACAGGGGGTAATTCACCCCTCCACTTT. Encoded protein: CASRTGTGGNSPLHF.

The gene calls are TRBV29-1 and TRBJ2-7; the match to TRBD1 covers 8 bases. The CDR3 is made up of 13 amino acids. CDR1 and CDR2 from the germline V gene are SQVTM and ANQGSEA. J gave up 2 bases and V 4 bases, and 4 bases lay outside the gene matches. The CDR3 DNA sequence: TGCAGCGTTGTTGACAGGGGTACCTACGAGCAGTACTTC. Amino acids: CSVVDRGTYEQYF.

This clone was counted once. The chain carries TRBV7-9 and TRBJ2-7; D is perhaps TRBD1 (5 bases). Germline-derived CDR1 and CDR2 are SEHNR and FQNEAQ (reference sequence). Trimming left V 0 bases short and J 5 bases short, with 14 bases between. The CDR3 contains 15 residues. The CDR3: CASSLADIDRHEQYF. CDR3 nucleotides: TGTGCCAGCAGCTTAGCGGACATAGATCGCCACGAGCAGTACTTC.

This clone was seen more than once but under ten times. The rearrangement joins TRBV10-3 to TRBJ1-2; D possibly corresponds to TRBD1 (6 bases). The CDR3 sequence is 10 residues long. Germline CDR1 is ENHRY and CDR2 is SYGVKD. Trimming removed 8 bases at V and 5 bases at J, with 6 bases between. As DNA, the CDR3 is TGTGCCATCGGACAGTATGGCTACACCTTC. This gives the protein CAIGQYGYTF.

The DNA of the CDR3 is TGCGCCAGCAGCCAAGGGCATCAGGGACAGCCCCAGCATTTT. Its translation is CASSQGHQGQPQHF. This chain connects TRBV4-3 to TRBJ1-5, with D possibly being TRBD1 (5 bases). The CDR3 has 14 residues. Trimming took off 1 base at V and 7 bases at J, with 11 bases between the two ends. Germline V gene lookup returns CDR1 LGHNA and CDR2 YSLEER.

This chain joins TRBV4-1 and TRBJ1-6; D remains ambiguous. Germline loops: CDR1 MGHRA, CDR2 YSYEKL. The CDR3 is made up of 16 amino acids. Trimming took 0 bases from V and 8 from J, leaving 14 bases between them. DNA for the CDR3: TGCGCCAGCAGCCAAGAAGGTGCAGCGCGGGATTCACCCCTCCACTTT. The encoded protein is CASSQEGAARDSPLHF.

The CDR3 region is CASSQDSGRSVLDQPQHF. DNA of the CDR3: TGTGCCAGCAGCCAAGATAGCGGCAGAAGCGTCCTAGATCAGCCCCAGCATTTT. The chain carries TRBV3-1 (or the pseudogene TRBV3-2) and TRBJ1-5; D uncertain. The CDR3 extends over 18 amino acids. Deletions cut 0 bases from V and 5 bases from J, with 20 bases between. CDR1 is LGHDT and CDR2 is YNNKEL in the germline V gene (reference sequence).

The gene calls are TRBV25-1 and TRBJ2-1; 11 bases are a match to TRBD1. The CDR3 loop spans 14 amino acids. V shed 8 bases, J shed 6 bases, and the junction held 6 bases outside the gene matches. The germline V gene encodes CDR1 MGHDK and CDR2 SYGVNS. The CDR3 region has the DNA TGTGCCAGCGGTGGGACAGGGGGTATCAATGAGCAGTTCTTC. Translated, it gives CASGGTGGINEQFF.

The chain carries TRBV15 and TRBJ1-3, with 8 positions matching TRBD1. Germline lookup yields CDR1 LNHNV and CDR2 YYDKDF (reference sequence). V shed 0 bases and J 4 bases; nucleotides not matched to a gene: 5. The CDR3 contains 16 residues. The CDR3 coding sequence is TGTGCCACCAGCAGAGATCGGACAGGGACGGGAAACACCATATATTTT. It is translated as CATSRDRTGTGNTIYF.

The sample holds many counts of this clone. This chain links TRBV4-3 with TRBJ1-5; the D gene is possibly TRBD1 (6 bases). Per the germline V gene, CDR1 is LGHNA and CDR2 is YSLEER. Trimming removed 0 bases from V and 3 bases from J, with 15 bases in between. The CDR3 totals 17 residues. The CDR3 bases are TGCGCCAGCAGCCAAGATCGGGGCAGGGGAAACAATCAGCCCCAGCATTTT. Translated, it gives CASSQDRGRGNNQPQHF.